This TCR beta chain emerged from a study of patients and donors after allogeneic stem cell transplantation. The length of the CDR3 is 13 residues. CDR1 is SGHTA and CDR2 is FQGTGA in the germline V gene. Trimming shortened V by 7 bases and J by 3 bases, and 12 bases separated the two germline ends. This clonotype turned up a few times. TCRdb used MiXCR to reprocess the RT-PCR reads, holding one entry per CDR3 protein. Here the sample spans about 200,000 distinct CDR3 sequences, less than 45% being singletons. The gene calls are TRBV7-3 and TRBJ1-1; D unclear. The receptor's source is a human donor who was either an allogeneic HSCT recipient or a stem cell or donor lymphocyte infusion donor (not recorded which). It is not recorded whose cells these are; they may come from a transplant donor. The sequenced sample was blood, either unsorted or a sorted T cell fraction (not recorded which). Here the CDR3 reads CASKVPSDTEAFF. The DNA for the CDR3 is TGTGCCAGCAAGGTTCCGTCGGACACTGAAGCTTTCTTT. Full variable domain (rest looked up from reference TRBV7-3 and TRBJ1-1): GAGVSQTPSNKVTEKGKYVELRCDPISGHTALYWYRQSLGQGPEFLIYFQGTGAADDSGLPNDRFFAVRPEGSVSTLKIQRTERGDSAVYLCASKVPSDTEAFFGQGTRLTVV.